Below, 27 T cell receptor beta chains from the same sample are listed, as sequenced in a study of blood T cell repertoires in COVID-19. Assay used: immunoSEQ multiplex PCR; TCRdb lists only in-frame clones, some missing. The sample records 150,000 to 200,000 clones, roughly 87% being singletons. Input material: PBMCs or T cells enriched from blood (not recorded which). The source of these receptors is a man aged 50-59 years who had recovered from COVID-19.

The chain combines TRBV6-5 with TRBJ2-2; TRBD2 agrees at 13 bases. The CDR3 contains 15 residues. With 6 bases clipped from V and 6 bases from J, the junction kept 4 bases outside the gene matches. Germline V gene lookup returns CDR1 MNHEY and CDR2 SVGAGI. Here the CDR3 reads CASSGLAGDAGELFF. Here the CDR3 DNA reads TGTGCCAGCAGCGGACTAGCGGGAGACGCCGGGGAGCTGTTTTTT.

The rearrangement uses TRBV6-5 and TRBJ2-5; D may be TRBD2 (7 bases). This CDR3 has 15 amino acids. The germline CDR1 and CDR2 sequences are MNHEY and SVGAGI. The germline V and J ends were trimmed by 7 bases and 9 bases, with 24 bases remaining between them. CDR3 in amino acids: CASTERGGLGGAQYF. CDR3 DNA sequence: TGTGCCAGCACCGAAAGAGGGGGACTGGGAGGGGCCCAGTACTTC.

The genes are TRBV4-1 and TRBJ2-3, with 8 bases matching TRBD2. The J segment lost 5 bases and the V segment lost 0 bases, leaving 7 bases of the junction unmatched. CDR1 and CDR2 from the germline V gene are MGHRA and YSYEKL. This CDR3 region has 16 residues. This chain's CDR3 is CASSQDLAGLGDTQYF. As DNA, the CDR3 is TGCGCCAGCAGCCAAGATTTAGCGGGGTTGGGAGATACGCAGTATTTT.

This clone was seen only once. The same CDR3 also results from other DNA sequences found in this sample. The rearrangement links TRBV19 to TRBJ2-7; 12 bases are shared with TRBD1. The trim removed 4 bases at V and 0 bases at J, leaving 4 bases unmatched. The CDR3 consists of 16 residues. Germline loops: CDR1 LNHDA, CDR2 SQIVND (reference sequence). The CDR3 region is CASSRGTGGASYEQYF. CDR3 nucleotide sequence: TGTGCCAGTAGTAGAGGGACAGGGGGCGCCTCCTACGAGCAGTACTTC.

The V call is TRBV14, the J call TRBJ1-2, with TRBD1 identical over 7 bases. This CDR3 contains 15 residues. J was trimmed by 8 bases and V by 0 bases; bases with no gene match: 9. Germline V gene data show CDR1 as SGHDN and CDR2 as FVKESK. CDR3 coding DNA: TGTGCCAGCAGCCAAGAATATGAGGGGGCGCGAGGCTACACCTTC. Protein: CASSQEYEGARGYTF.

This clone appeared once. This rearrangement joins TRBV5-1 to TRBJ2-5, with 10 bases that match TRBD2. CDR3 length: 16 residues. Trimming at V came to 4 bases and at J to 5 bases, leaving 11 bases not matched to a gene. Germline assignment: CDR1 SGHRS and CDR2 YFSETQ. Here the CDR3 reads CASSDGASGSMETQYF. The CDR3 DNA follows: TGCGCCAGCAGCGATGGCGCTAGCGGGAGTATGGAGACCCAGTACTTC.

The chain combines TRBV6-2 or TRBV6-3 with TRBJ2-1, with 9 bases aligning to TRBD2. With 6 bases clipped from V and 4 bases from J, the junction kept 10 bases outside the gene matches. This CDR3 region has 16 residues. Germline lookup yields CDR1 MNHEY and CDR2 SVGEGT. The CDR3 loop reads CASRPRGSGGYNEQFF. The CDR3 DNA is TGTGCCAGCAGGCCTCGGGGGAGCGGGGGGTACAATGAGCAGTTCTTC.

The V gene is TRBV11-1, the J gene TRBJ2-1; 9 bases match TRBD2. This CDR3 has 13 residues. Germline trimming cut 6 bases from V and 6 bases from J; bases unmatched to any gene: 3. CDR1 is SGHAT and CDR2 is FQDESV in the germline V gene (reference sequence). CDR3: CASRRGLANEQFF. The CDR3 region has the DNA TGTGCCAGCAGAAGGGGACTAGCCAATGAGCAGTTCTTC.

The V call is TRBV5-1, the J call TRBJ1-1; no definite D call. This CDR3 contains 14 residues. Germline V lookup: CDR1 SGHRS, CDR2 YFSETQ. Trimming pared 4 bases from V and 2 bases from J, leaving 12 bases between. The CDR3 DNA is TGCGCCAGCAGCCCTTCCCTAGGAAACACTGAAGCTTTCTTT. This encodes CASSPSLGNTEAFF.

This CDR3 reads CASSPGTGTYEQYF. The CDR3 DNA reads TGCGCCAGCAGCCCAGGGACAGGGACCTACGAGCAGTACTTC. The V gene is TRBV5-1, the J gene TRBJ2-7, with 9 bases matching TRBD1. This CDR3 spans 14 amino acids. J gave up 2 bases and V 4 bases, and 4 bases lay outside the gene matches. In germline, CDR1 is SGHRS, CDR2 YFSETQ. The entire variable domain, with the rest obtained from reference TRBV5-1 and TRBJ2-7, is as follows: KAGVTQTPRYLIKTRGQQVTLSCSPISGHRSVSWYQQTPGQGLQFLFEYFSETQRNKGNFPGRFSGRQFSNSRSEMNVSTLELGDSALYLCASSPGTGTYEQYFGPGTRLTVT.

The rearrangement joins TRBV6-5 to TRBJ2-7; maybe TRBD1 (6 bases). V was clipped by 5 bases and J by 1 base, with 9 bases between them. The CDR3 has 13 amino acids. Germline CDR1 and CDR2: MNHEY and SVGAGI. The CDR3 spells CASSQGPSYEQYF. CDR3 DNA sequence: TGTGCCAGCAGTCAGGGGCCATCCTACGAGCAGTACTTC.

Here the CDR3 reads CASSQAWAGNYEQYF. The DNA of the CDR3 is TGTGCCAGCAGCCAGGCCTGGGCAGGGAACTACGAGCAGTACTTC. This rearrangement joins TRBV14 to TRBJ2-7, with a tentative D call TRBD1 (5 bases). The CDR3 sequence is 15 residues long. V lost 3 bases to trimming and J lost 3 bases, with 15 bases between them. Germline CDR1 reads SGHDN; CDR2 reads FVKESK.

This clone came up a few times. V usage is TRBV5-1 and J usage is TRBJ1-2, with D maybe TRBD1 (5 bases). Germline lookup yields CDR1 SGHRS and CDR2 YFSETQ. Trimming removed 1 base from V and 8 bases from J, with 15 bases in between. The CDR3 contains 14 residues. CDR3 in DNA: TGCGCCAGCAGCTTGTTTGGCCCCGGGGGGGGCTACACCTTC. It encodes CASSLFGPGGGYTF.

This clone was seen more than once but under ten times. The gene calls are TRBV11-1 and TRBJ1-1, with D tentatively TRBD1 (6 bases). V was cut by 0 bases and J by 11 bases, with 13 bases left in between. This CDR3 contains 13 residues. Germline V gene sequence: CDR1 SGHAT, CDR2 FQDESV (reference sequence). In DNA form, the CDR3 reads TGTGCCAGCAGCTTAGCCGGGGGGGCGAGGGCTTTCTTT. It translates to CASSLAGGARAFF.

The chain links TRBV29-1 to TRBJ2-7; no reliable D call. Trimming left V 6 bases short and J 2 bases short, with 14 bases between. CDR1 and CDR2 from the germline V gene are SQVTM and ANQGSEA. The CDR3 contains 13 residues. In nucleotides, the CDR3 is TGCAGCGTAGCTACAGATATGCCCTACGAGCAGTACTTC. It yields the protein CSVATDMPYEQYF.

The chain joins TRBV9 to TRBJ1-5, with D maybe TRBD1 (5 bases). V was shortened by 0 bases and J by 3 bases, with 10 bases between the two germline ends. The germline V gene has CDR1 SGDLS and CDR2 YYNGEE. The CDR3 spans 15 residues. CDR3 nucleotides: TGTGCCAGCAGCGTAGGCCCAGGGAACAATCAGCCCCAGCATTTT. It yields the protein CASSVGPGNNQPQHF. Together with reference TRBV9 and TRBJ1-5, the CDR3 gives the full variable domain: DSGVTQTPKHLITATGQRVTLRCSPRSGDLSVYWYQQSLDQGLQFLIQYYNGEERAKGNILERFSAQQFPDLHSELNLSSLELGDSALYFCASSVGPGNNQPQHFGDGTRLSIL.

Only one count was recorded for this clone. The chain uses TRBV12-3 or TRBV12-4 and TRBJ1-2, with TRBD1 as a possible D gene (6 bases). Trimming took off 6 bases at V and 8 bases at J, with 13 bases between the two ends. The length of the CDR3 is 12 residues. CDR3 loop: CASRPGAGGYTF. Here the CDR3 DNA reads TGTGCCAGCAGACCAGGGGCAGGCGGCTACACCTTC.

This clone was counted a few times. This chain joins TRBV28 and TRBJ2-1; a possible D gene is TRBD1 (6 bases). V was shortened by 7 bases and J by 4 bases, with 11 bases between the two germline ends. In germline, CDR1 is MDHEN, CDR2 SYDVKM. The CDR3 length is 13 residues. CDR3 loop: CASTGTPYNEQFF. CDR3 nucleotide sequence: TGTGCCAGCACGGGGACACCATACAATGAGCAGTTCTTC.

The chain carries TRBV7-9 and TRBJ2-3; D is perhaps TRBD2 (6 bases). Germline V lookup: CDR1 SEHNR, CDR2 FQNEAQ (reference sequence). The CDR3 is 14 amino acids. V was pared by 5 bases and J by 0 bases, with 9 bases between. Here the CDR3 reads CASSPGTSTDTQYF. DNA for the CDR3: TGTGCCAGCAGCCCCGGGACTAGCACAGATACGCAGTATTTT. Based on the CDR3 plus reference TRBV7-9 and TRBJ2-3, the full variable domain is DTGVSQNPRHKITKRGQNVTFRCDPISEHNRLYWYRQTLGQGPEFLTYFQNEAQLEKSRLLSDRFSAERPKGSFSTLEIQRTEQGDSAMYLCASSPGTSTDTQYFGPGTRLTVL.

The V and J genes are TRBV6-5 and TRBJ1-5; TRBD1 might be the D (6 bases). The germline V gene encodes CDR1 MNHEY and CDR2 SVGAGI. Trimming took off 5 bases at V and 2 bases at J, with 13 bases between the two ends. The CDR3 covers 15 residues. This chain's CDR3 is CASSQTGGRNQPQHF. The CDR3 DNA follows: TGTGCCAGCAGTCAGACAGGAGGCCGCAATCAGCCCCAGCATTTT.

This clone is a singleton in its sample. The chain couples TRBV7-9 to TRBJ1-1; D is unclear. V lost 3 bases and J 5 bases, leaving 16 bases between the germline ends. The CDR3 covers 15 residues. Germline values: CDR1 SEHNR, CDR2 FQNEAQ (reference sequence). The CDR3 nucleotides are TGTGCCAGCAGCTTTGCCCCATCTGGAGGGACTGAAGCTTTCTTT. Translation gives CASSFAPSGGTEAFF.

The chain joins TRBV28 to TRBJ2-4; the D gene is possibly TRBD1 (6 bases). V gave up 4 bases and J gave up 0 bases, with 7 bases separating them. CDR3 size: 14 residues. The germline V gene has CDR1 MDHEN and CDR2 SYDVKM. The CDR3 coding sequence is TGTGCCAGCAGTTGGGGGCTAGCCAAAAACATTCAGTACTTC. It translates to CASSWGLAKNIQYF. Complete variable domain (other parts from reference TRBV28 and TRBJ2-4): DVKVTQSSRYLVKRTGEKVFLECVQDMDHENMFWYRQDPGLGLRLIYFSYDVKMKEKGDIPEGYSVSREKKERFSLILESASTNQTSMYLCASSWGLAKNIQYFGAGTRLSVL.

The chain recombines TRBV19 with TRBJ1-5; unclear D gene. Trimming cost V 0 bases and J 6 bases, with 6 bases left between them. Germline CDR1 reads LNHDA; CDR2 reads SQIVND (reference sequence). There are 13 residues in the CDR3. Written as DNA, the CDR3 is TGTGCCAGTAGTATAGATATCCGTCAGCCCCAGCATTTT. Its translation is CASSIDIRQPQHF.

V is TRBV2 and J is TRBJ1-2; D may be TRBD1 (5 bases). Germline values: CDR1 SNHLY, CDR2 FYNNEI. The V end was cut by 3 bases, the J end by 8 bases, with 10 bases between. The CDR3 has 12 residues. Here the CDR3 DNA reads TGTGCCAGCAGTGAGCAGGGTGAGGGCTACACCTTC. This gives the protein CASSEQGEGYTF.

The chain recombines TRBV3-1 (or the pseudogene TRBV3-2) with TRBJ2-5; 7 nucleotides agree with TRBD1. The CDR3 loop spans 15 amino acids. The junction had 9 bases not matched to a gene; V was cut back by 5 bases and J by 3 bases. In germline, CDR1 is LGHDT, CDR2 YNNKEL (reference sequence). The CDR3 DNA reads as TGTGCCAGCAGCTCCCGACAGGGAAAGGAAGAGACCCAGTACTTC. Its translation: CASSSRQGKEETQYF.

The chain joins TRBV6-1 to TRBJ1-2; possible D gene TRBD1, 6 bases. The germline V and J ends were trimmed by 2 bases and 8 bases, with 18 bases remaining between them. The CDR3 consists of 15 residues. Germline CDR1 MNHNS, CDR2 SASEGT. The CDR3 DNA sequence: TGTGCCAGCAGTGAAATCGGGGGGGCGACGCGCGGCTACACCTTC. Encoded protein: CASSEIGGATRGYTF.

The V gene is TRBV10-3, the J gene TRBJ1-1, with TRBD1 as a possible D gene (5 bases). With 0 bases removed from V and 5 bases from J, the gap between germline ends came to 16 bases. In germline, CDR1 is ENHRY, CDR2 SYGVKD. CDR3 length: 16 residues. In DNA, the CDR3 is TGTGCCATCAGTGAGTCGGAGGGGACGGGACGGACTGAAGCTTTCTTT. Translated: CAISESEGTGRTEAFF.